This T cell receptor beta chain was sequenced during a study of blood T cell repertoires in COVID-19. Generated by immunoSEQ multiplex PCR, the TCRdb table keeps only in-frame clones and is missing some. The sample comprises about 370,000 clones, just under 90% of which are singletons, and approximately 1.5% rests with the top ten. This CDR3 is 14 amino acids long. The V segment lost 2 bases and the J segment 9 bases; nucleotides outside the gene matches: 7. The germline gives CDR1 SQVTM, CDR2 ANQGSEA. Sequencing used PBMCs or T cells enriched from blood (not recorded which). The clonotype was recovered from a woman aged 25-40 years who had recovered from COVID-19. V gene TRBV29-1 combines with J gene TRBJ2-5, with 12 bases that match TRBD2. CDR3 amino acids: CSVENLAGGSAQYF. The CDR3 coding sequence is TGCAGCGTTGAAAACCTAGCGGGGGGGTCGGCCCAGTACTTC. The full variable domain, its missing parts supplied by reference TRBV29-1 and TRBJ2-5, is SAVISQKPSRDICQRGTSLTIQCQVDSQVTMMFWYRQQPGQSLTLIATANQGSEATYESGFVIDKFPISRPNLTFSTLTVSNMSPEDSSIYLCSVENLAGGSAQYFGPGTRLLVL.